This entry lists 28 T cell receptor beta chains sequenced from one sample in a study of vaccination effects on CD4 cells after COVID-19. Their recognized antigens are unknown. Sequencing was performed with immunoSEQ multiplex PCR; in TCRdb, only in-frame clones are kept and a portion is missing. The table includes some 15,000 clones, more than 70% detected once. ViraFEST used viral peptide pools to expand antigen-specific CD4+ T cells before sequencing. Once cultured for 10 days, the cells underwent separation to obtain CD4+ T cells. Sometime from March through December 2020, the person acquired a SARS-CoV-2 infection that PCR confirmed. It was two doses of either the BNT162b2 or mRNA-1273 vaccine that participants received. This sample comprised CD4+ T cells from PBMCs cultured with HCoV-NL63 spike peptides, obtained after COVID-19 vaccination. All receptors derive from a human donor who had a prior SARS-CoV-2 infection.

The DNA for the CDR3 is TGTGCCAGCAGTTACTCCCAGCTGATAGATACGCAGTATTTT. Translated, it gives CASSYSQLIDTQYF. The J gene is TRBJ2-3, the V gene TRBV6-2 or TRBV6-3; no reliable D call. V shed 0 bases and J shed 5 bases, with 9 bases lying between them. Germline V gene sequence: CDR1 MNHEY, CDR2 SVGEGT. The CDR3 sequence is 14 residues long.

The genes are TRBV11-3 and TRBJ2-5; 7 bases are a match to TRBD1. J was trimmed by 1 base and V by 8 bases; bases with no gene match: 7. This CDR3 contains 14 residues. CDR1 and CDR2 (germline): SGHNT, YENEEA. Written as DNA, the CDR3 is TGTGCCAGCCGTTCTAACAGGGGCCAAGAGACCCAGTACTTC. Translation: CASRSNRGQETQYF.

This clone has only one observation. One junction end does not reproduce the germline sequence, and a read error may be involved. The CDR3: CASSARLAGPPLNF. CDR3 sequence (DNA): TGTGCCAGCAGCGCCAGACTAGCGGGCCCCCCATTGAACTTC. The V gene is TRBV7-2, the J gene TRBJ2-7, with 10 positions matching TRBD2. Germline-derived CDR1 and CDR2 are SGHTA and FQGNSA. The CDR3 runs to 14 residues.

This clone has a handful of counts. The chain joins TRBV5-4 to TRBJ1-6; D unresolved. This CDR3 has 15 amino acids. Looked up from germline, CDR1 is SGHNT and CDR2 is YYREEE (reference sequence). Deletions cut 0 bases from V and 9 bases from J, with 13 bases between. The CDR3 spells CASSLAGSGPSPLHF. The DNA of the CDR3 is TGTGCCAGCAGCTTGGCTGGCAGCGGGCCTTCACCCCTCCACTTT.

This clone turned up a few times. The chain joins TRBV5-1 to TRBJ2-3; a weak D match, TRBD2 (6 bases). Trimming stripped 4 bases from V and 2 bases from J, with 17 bases between. Per germline, CDR1 SGHRS and CDR2 YFSETQ. The CDR3 contains 16 residues. The CDR3 loop reads CASSEGAGPFTDTQYF. The CDR3 DNA reads as TGCGCCAGCAGCGAAGGGGCGGGACCGTTCACAGATACGCAGTATTTT. Filled out from reference TRBV5-1 and TRBJ2-3, the complete variable domain reads KAGVTQTPRYLIKTRGQQVTLSCSPISGHRSVSWYQQTPGQGLQFLFEYFSETQRNKGNFPGRFSGRQFSNSRSEMNVSTLELGDSALYLCASSEGAGPFTDTQYFGPGTRLTVL.

The chain is built from TRBV3-1 (or the pseudogene TRBV3-2) and TRBJ1-3; D is unresolved. Looked up from germline, CDR1 is LGHDT and CDR2 is YNNKEL (reference sequence). The CDR3 has 14 residues. V lost 3 bases to trimming and J lost 4 bases, with 10 bases between them. The DNA of the CDR3 is TGTGCCAGCAGCCAGGGGTTTTTGGGAAACACCATATATTTT. It encodes CASSQGFLGNTIYF.

J is TRBJ2-3 and V is TRBV6-1; either TRBD1 or TRBD2 may supply D (6 bases each). CDR3 length equals 16 residues. V lost 0 bases, J lost 4 bases, and 14 bases lay in between. Germline values: CDR1 MNHNS, CDR2 SASEGT. The CDR3 nucleotides are TGTGCCAGCAGTGAAGCGAGGGGGACTCCCGCAGATACGCAGTATTTT. This gives the protein CASSEARGTPADTQYF.

Worth noting for this clone: One end of the junction does not line up with germline, which may come from a read error. The rearrangement joins TRBV24-1 to TRBJ2-2; D might be TRBD1 or TRBD2, each matching 5 bases. The CDR3 spans 15 residues. From germline, CDR1 is KGHDR and CDR2 SFDVKD. CDR3 DNA sequence: TGTGCCACCCGTGATGGGGGAGCCAACACCGGGGAGCTGTTTTTT. Protein product: CATRDGGANTGELFF.

The chain joins TRBV5-8 to TRBJ2-3; 8 bases map to TRBD1. The CDR3 is 15 amino acids. CDR1 is SGHTS and CDR2 is YDEGEE in the germline V gene. V was clipped by 2 bases and J by 2 bases; unmatched bases: 4. The DNA for the CDR3 is TGTGCCAGCAGCTTAGGACAGGGATCCACAGATACGCAGTATTTT. It codes for CASSLGQGSTDTQYF.

This clone was seen once. This chain joins TRBV20-1 and TRBJ1-1; D gene ambiguous. Trimming took 5 bases from V and 0 from J, leaving 4 bases between them. This CDR3 spans 11 amino acids. Per the germline V gene, CDR1 is DFQATT and CDR2 is SNEGSKA (reference sequence). The CDR3 DNA reads as TGCAGTGCTCCCATGAACACTGAAGCTTTCTTT. Protein: CSAPMNTEAFF.

Regarding this clone: Its ends do not fully match the called genes, so a read error is possible. The chain employs TRBV15 and TRBJ2-5; 7 bases map to TRBD2. Per germline, CDR1 LNHNV and CDR2 YYDKDF (reference sequence). The CDR3 has 15 residues. This CDR3 reads CATSRDRGDQETQYF. In DNA form, the CDR3 reads TGTGCCACCAGCAGAGATCGGGGGGACCAGGAGACCCAGTACTTC.

The V call is TRBV14, the J call TRBJ2-4; D is possibly TRBD2 (5 bases). Germline CDR1 SGHDN, CDR2 FVKESK. V was pared by 1 base and J by 1 base, with 11 bases between. The CDR3 totals 16 residues. The CDR3 DNA follows: TGTGCCAGCAGCCAAGGAGAGGGCTGGGCCAAAAACATTCAGTACTTC. The encoded protein is CASSQGEGWAKNIQYF.

The rearrangement links TRBV18 to TRBJ2-7, with 11 bases matching TRBD1. There are 16 residues in the CDR3. J was trimmed by 6 bases and V by 0 bases; bases with no gene match: 7. Germline V gene lookup returns CDR1 KGHSH and CDR2 LQKENI. CDR3 sequence (DNA): TGTGCCAGCTCACCACCCTCGGCGGGACAGGGGGGCGAGCAGTACTTC. Protein: CASSPPSAGQGGEQYF.

This sequence joins TRBV6-2 or TRBV6-3 and TRBJ1-2; D not certain. CDR3 length: 12 amino acids. Germline values: CDR1 MNHEY, CDR2 SVGEGT. Trimming removed 3 bases from V and 4 bases from J, with 6 bases in between. The CDR3 loop is CASSYAGYGYTF. The CDR3, as DNA: TGTGCCAGCAGTTATGCGGGCTATGGCTACACCTTC.

The J gene is TRBJ2-4, the V gene TRBV23-1, with TRBD1 identical over 8 bases. TRBV23-1 is sorted into the ORF group, with uncertain function. J was trimmed by 1 base and V by 3 bases; bases with no gene match: 8. The CDR3 runs 17 residues. CDR3 coding DNA: TGCGCCAGCAGTCAGCCACCCCGGGACAGGGCCAAAAACATTCAGTACTTC. This encodes CASSQPPRDRAKNIQYF.

CDR3 in amino acids: CASSPTGGPNEKLFF. In DNA, the CDR3 is TGTGCCAGCAGCCCAACAGGGGGCCCTAATGAAAAACTGTTTTTT. The rearrangement joins TRBV11-1 to TRBJ1-4; the match to TRBD1 covers 9 bases. The CDR3 spans 15 residues. After removal of 5 bases from V and 3 bases from J, the junction contained 4 bases not matched to a gene. Per germline, CDR1 SGHAT and CDR2 FQDESV (reference sequence).

This clone was seen more than once but under ten times. The chain links TRBV7-2 to TRBJ2-3, with 7 bases identical to TRBD2. J gave up 4 bases and V 5 bases, and 12 bases lay outside the gene matches. The CDR3 is 16 amino acids. CDR1 SGHTA and CDR2 FQGNSA come from the germline V gene. CDR3 residues: CASSQRGGSIPDTQYF. CDR3 nucleotide sequence: TGTGCCAGCAGCCAGAGGGGCGGGAGTATCCCAGATACGCAGTATTTT.

V and J are TRBV11-3 and TRBJ2-1; no clear D. The V end was cut by 0 bases, the J end by 8 bases, with 8 bases between. CDR1 and CDR2 from the germline V gene are SGHNT and YENEEA. The CDR3 totals 13 residues. Here the CDR3 reads CASSLDLPHEQFF. The CDR3, as DNA: TGTGCCAGCAGCTTAGATTTGCCGCATGAGCAGTTCTTC.

The V and J genes are TRBV5-1 and TRBJ2-2; D is possibly TRBD2 (5 bases). This CDR3 is 14 amino acids long. V was trimmed by 4 bases and J by 7 bases, leaving 14 bases between them. The V gene's germline CDR1 is SGHRS and CDR2 YFSETQ. The CDR3 DNA is TGCGCCAGCAGCGCCGGCGCCCGGGGCGGGGAGCTGTTTTTT. It translates to CASSAGARGGELFF.

This sequence joins TRBV11-3 and TRBJ2-5; D is ambiguous. CDR1 is SGHNT, CDR2 YENEEA, per germline. CDR3 length equals 13 residues. With 0 bases removed from V and 7 bases from J, the gap between germline ends came to 9 bases. The CDR3, as DNA: TGTGCCAGCAGCTTAGAATACGTCGGGACCCAGTACTTC. Its protein is CASSLEYVGTQYF.

The chain recombines TRBV5-4 with TRBJ2-3, with D maybe TRBD2 (6 bases). V lost 2 bases, J lost 1 base, and 11 bases lay in between. Germline V gene lookup returns CDR1 SGHNT and CDR2 YYREEE (reference sequence). This CDR3 has 15 amino acids. The DNA of the CDR3 is TGTGCCAGCAGCTTTTGGTCTAGCGGCACAGATACGCAGTATTTT. Its translation: CASSFWSSGTDTQYF.

V gene TRBV18 combines with J gene TRBJ1-1; 11 bases agree with TRBD1. From germline, CDR1 is KGHSH and CDR2 LQKENI. The CDR3 consists of 19 residues. The V gene end was trimmed by 6 bases and the J gene end by 1 base; junction bases not matched to a gene: 16. The CDR3 is CASSLHSGDRGFSNTEAFF. The CDR3 DNA reads TGTGCCAGCTCCCTCCACTCCGGGGACAGGGGGTTCTCGAACACTGAAGCTTTCTTT. Using reference TRBV18 and TRBJ1-1 for the parts outside the CDR3, the full variable domain is NAGVMQNPRHLVRRRGQEARLRCSPMKGHSHVYWYRQLPEEGLKFMVYLQKENIIDESGMPKERFSAEFPKEGPSILRIQQVVRGDSAAYFCASSLHSGDRGFSNTEAFFGQGTRLTVV.

The gene calls are TRBV5-6 and TRBJ2-7; D call uncertain. The V end was cut by 0 bases, the J end by 0 bases, with 7 bases between. Germline-derived CDR1 and CDR2 are SGHDT and YYEEEE. This CDR3 spans 14 amino acids. The CDR3 region is CASSLVLNSYEQYF. The CDR3 DNA reads as TGTGCCAGCAGCTTGGTCCTAAACTCCTACGAGCAGTACTTC.

This clone turned up a few times. The chain is built from TRBV2 and TRBJ2-2; 10 bases line up with TRBD1. With 8 bases clipped from V and 4 bases from J, the junction kept 1 base outside the gene matches. CDR1 is SNHLY, CDR2 FYNNEI, per germline. The CDR3 has 13 amino acids. As DNA, the CDR3 is TGTGCCAGCCGGGACAGGGGCACCGGGGAGCTGTTTTTT. Residues: CASRDRGTGELFF.

The chain carries TRBV9 and TRBJ2-3; D is perhaps TRBD2 (6 bases). The CDR3 has 14 amino acids. Trimming stripped 5 bases from V and 3 bases from J, with 13 bases between. Germline CDR1 SGDLS, CDR2 YYNGEE. The CDR3 region is CASSRQGGTDTQYF. The CDR3 nucleotides are TGTGCCAGCAGTCGTCAGGGAGGTACAGATACGCAGTATTTT.

The V gene is TRBV5-1, the J gene TRBJ1-1, with D unclear. The CDR3 is 15 amino acids. Per the germline V gene, CDR1 is SGHRS and CDR2 is YFSETQ. V shed 4 bases and J shed 0 bases, with 13 bases lying between them. The CDR3, as DNA: TGCGCCAGCAGCCCGTTGACCCCTCTGAACACTGAAGCTTTCTTT. Translation: CASSPLTPLNTEAFF.

The chain recombines TRBV20-1 with TRBJ1-1, with 8 bases fitting TRBD1. Germline loops: CDR1 DFQATT, CDR2 SNEGSKA (reference sequence). The CDR3 is 12 residues long. The trim removed 3 bases at V and 8 bases at J, leaving 5 bases unmatched. DNA for the CDR3: TGCAGTGCTAGTTACCAGGGGGCCGAAGCTTTCTTT. Its translation is CSASYQGAEAFF.

This clone is classed as medium-sized (0.01 to 0.1%). This chain links TRBV20-1 with TRBJ1-1; D remains ambiguous. Germline V gene lookup returns CDR1 DFQATT and CDR2 SNEGSKA (reference sequence). There are 12 residues in the CDR3. V was cut by 3 bases and J by 1 base, with 6 bases left in between. CDR3 sequence: CSASSQNTEAFF. As DNA, the CDR3 is TGCAGTGCTAGTTCCCAGAACACTGAAGCTTTCTTT.